The entry below describes one T cell receptor beta chain. Its antigen is undetermined. The protocol was immunoSEQ multiplex PCR, while the TCRdb copy is restricted to in-frame clones and leaves out a portion. The sample has over 110,000 clones, around 91% seen once. With 7 bases removed from V and 0 bases from J, the gap between germline ends came to 9 bases. Germline CDR1 LNHDA, CDR2 SQIVND (reference sequence). This CDR3 is built from 13 residues. The record originates from a study of T cell responses to AZD1222 COVID-19 vaccine. Study-level points and caveats: Increases in Spike-specific TCR breadth and depth were seen after two AZD1222 doses.

Sequenced material: peripheral blood, taken 28 days after the second AZD1222 dose. V and J are TRBV19 and TRBJ1-1; D is unresolved. The receptor's source is an adult who received the AZD1222 COVID-19 vaccine. The CDR3, as DNA: TGTGCCAGTACGGAACTGCTGAACACTGAAGCTTTCTTT. Its translation is CASTELLNTEAFF.